Included here is one T cell receptor beta chain sequence, with context. This CDR3 has 15 amino acids. V gave up 6 bases and J gave up 4 bases; unmatched junction bases: 6. Germline V gives CDR1 SGHTA, CDR2 FQGTGA. The PCR employed 60 Vbeta primers together with 13 Jbeta primers. Using immunoSEQ multiplex PCR, the repertoire was profiled, and TCRdb retains in-frame clones only, with some absent. The table has 150,000 to 200,000 clones, under 80% seen once. The entry originates in a study of cytomegalovirus exposure and HLA in healthy donors. Sequencing was performed on PBMCs. This TCR was sampled from a female donor in good health and CMV-seronegative. V is TRBV7-3 and J is TRBJ2-3; 11 nucleotides align to TRBD2. The CDR3 region is CASRLAGAGSDTQYF. CDR3 nucleotide sequence: TGTGCCAGCAGACTAGCGGGGGCCGGGTCAGATACGCAGTATTTT.